The 5 T cell receptor beta chains below were found in one sample sequenced in a study of human thymus T cells. Clones were sequenced by immunoSEQ multiplex PCR, and TCRdb holds only the in-frame ones, with some missing. The profile shows 60,000 to 75,000 clones, 95% of them singletons. Corrective heart surgery yielded the resections from which the thymus tissue came. The sample consisted of thymus tissue. The receptors originated from a girl under two years old with a congenital heart defect but otherwise immunologically healthy.

This chain connects TRBV30 to TRBJ1-1, with D maybe TRBD1 (5 bases). V gave up 5 bases and J gave up 1 base, with 11 bases separating them. This CDR3 is 13 amino acids long. From germline, CDR1 is GTSNPN and CDR2 SVGIG (reference sequence). CDR3 DNA: TGTGCCTGGCCGGGACCCTCGAACACTGAAGCTTTCTTT. Protein: CAWPGPSNTEAFF.

The V gene is TRBV6-1, the J gene TRBJ2-7; TRBD2 matches at 12 bases. The trim removed 3 bases at V and 5 bases at J, leaving 5 bases unmatched. The CDR3 consists of 15 residues. The germline V gene encodes CDR1 MNHNS and CDR2 SASEGT. CDR3 region: CASSERLAGEDEQYF. CDR3 nucleotides: TGTGCCAGCAGTGAGCGACTAGCGGGAGAGGACGAGCAGTACTTC.

The CDR3 spells CASSLGGGGETQYF. The CDR3 DNA follows: TGTGCCAGCAGCTTGGGAGGTGGGGGAGAGACCCAGTACTTC. The chain couples TRBV5-6 to TRBJ2-5; D may be TRBD1 or TRBD2 (5 bases each). The CDR3 length is 14 residues. The V gene's germline CDR1 is SGHDT and CDR2 YYEEEE. The ends were cut back, 0 bases at V and 4 bases at J, with 10 bases in the middle.

The rearrangement joins TRBV15 to TRBJ2-3, with D possibly matching TRBD1 (5 bases). The CDR3 totals 17 residues. Germline CDR1 reads LNHNV; CDR2 reads YYDKDF (reference sequence). Trimming shortened V by 0 bases and J by 1 base, and 14 bases separated the two germline ends. The CDR3 region has the DNA TGTGCCACCAGCAGAGAGTTAGGGGAAAAGGGCACAGATACGCAGTATTTT. Translating gives CATSRELGEKGTDTQYF.

The gene calls are TRBV18 and TRBJ2-5, with no clear D. Trimming removed 3 bases at V and 2 bases at J, with 10 bases between. The CDR3 contains 14 residues. The germline CDR1 and CDR2 sequences are KGHSH and LQKENI. For the CDR3, the DNA is TGTGCCAGCTCACCCGCAGGAGTTCAAGAGACCCAGTACTTC. This encodes CASSPAGVQETQYF.